This T cell receptor beta chain comes out of a study of T cells in Graves' hyperthyroidism and ophthalmopathy. General observations from the study: The majority of expanded thyroid clonotypes above 0.001 also appeared in blood.

Hyperthyroidism had been newly diagnosed in patients aged 18 to 65, and its duration was under 2 months. Lactation, pregnancy, other autoimmune disease or uncontrolled infection excluded patients. Amplified TCR beta CDR3 regions came from RNA transcripts. TCR CDR3 regions were first amplified by RT-PCR with HTBI primers. TCRdb reprocessed the multiplex PCR reads with MiXCR, giving one entry per CDR3 protein. The sample lists more than 600,000 distinct CDR3 sequences; 16% were seen once. The CDR3 covers 16 residues. The V gene's germline CDR1 is LNHDA and CDR2 SQIVND (reference sequence). Trimming removed 1 base from V and 5 bases from J; junction bases left unmatched: 7. As regards this clonotype: The antigen remains undetermined.

The specimen sequenced was blood. The TCR comes from a man aged 18 to 29 with Graves' hyperthyroidism. This chain uses TRBV19 with TRBJ2-5; 10 positions agree with TRBD1. The CDR3 here is CASSIGDRGPRETQYF. In nucleotides, the CDR3 is TGTGCCAGTAGTATAGGGGACAGGGGCCCCCGGGAGACCCAGTACTTC.